This passage covers 26 T cell receptor beta chains from one sample sequenced in a study of shared T cell receptors in the human thymus (dated by TCRdb to the early 2020s). Library preparation employed the immunoSEQ multiplex PCR assay. TCRdb obtained this table from immuneACCESS and retained in-frame rearrangements with V and J assigned. These tables miss some clones; where compared with another copy, unresolved V genes account for less than half of the shortfall, and the remainder is unexplained. A total of 500,000 to 850,000 clones appear in this sample, around 87% of them only once. Of the sample, roughly 0.0086% falls within the top ten clones. Another study also made use of these data, one on human thymus T cells.

Sequencing was carried out using thymocytes. These receptors all come from a boy younger than two with a congenital heart defect. Donor details come from another sample of the same person, matched by shared clones.

The chain links TRBV28 to TRBJ1-2; the D is unclear. V gave up 7 bases and J gave up 4 bases, with 7 bases separating them. This CDR3 region has 11 residues. CDR1 MDHEN and CDR2 SYDVKM come from the germline V gene. CDR3 sequence reads: CASIGLYGYTF. The CDR3 DNA reads as TGTGCCAGCATCGGACTCTATGGCTACACCTTC.

The chain is built from TRBV2 and TRBJ2-1; D perhaps matches TRBD1 (6 bases). There are 15 residues in the CDR3. Germline V CDR1 and CDR2: SNHLY, FYNNEI. Trimming removed 5 bases at V and 0 bases at J, with 11 bases between. CDR3 region: CASSHRASSYNEQFF. In DNA, the CDR3 is TGTGCCAGCAGTCACAGGGCAAGCTCCTACAATGAGCAGTTCTTC.

This sequence joins TRBV28 and TRBJ2-5, with 7 bases that match TRBD1. The germline gives CDR1 MDHEN, CDR2 SYDVKM. Unmatched junction bases numbered 6, after V lost 4 bases and J lost 4 bases. The CDR3 sequence is 14 residues long. The DNA of the CDR3 is TGTGCCAGCAGTTCACCCAGGGGGAGAGAGACCCAGTACTTC. As protein: CASSSPRGRETQYF.

V usage is TRBV5-6 and J usage is TRBJ1-1, with 9 bases identical to TRBD1. CDR1 and CDR2 from the germline V gene are SGHDT and YYEEEE. Trimming removed 4 bases from V and 10 bases from J; junction bases left unmatched: 14. There are 15 residues in the CDR3. Here the CDR3 reads CASSPGGQGAQRAFF. CDR3 DNA sequence: TGTGCCAGCAGCCCCGGGGGACAGGGTGCCCAGCGAGCTTTCTTT.

V is TRBV4-1 and J is TRBJ1-3, with TRBD1 as a possible D gene (5 bases). CDR1 and CDR2 from the germline V gene are MGHRA and YSYEKL. Trimming shortened V by 1 base and J by 8 bases, and 18 bases separated the two germline ends. The CDR3 sequence is 16 residues long. The CDR3 loop is CASSQGSQVSGDTIYF. CDR3 bases: TGCGCCAGCAGCCAAGGGTCCCAAGTTTCGGGGGACACCATATATTTT.

This clone was observed a single time. The rearrangement uses TRBV7-9 and TRBJ1-2; D perhaps matches TRBD1 (6 bases). Germline V gives CDR1 SEHNR, CDR2 FQNEAQ (reference sequence). This CDR3 spans 18 amino acids. The ends were cut back, 2 bases at V and 10 bases at J, with 29 bases in the middle. The CDR3 loop reads CASSLWHLSGGGWVDYTF. The CDR3 DNA is TGTGCCAGCAGCTTATGGCATCTATCGGGGGGGGGCTGGGTCGACTACACCTTC.

V is TRBV28 and J is TRBJ2-5; D is ambiguous. V shed 5 bases and J shed 5 bases, with 6 bases lying between them. The CDR3 contains 11 residues. Germline V CDR1 and CDR2: MDHEN, SYDVKM. CDR3 residues: CASSLNETQYF. CDR3 sequence (DNA): TGTGCCAGCAGTCTAAATGAGACCCAGTACTTC. Together with reference TRBV28 and TRBJ2-5, the CDR3 gives the full variable domain: DVKVTQSSRYLVKRTGEKVFLECVQDMDHENMFWYRQDPGLGLRLIYFSYDVKMKEKGDIPEGYSVSREKKERFSLILESASTNQTSMYLCASSLNETQYFGPGTRLLVL.

The genes are TRBV18 and TRBJ2-7, with D possibly matching TRBD2 (6 bases). In germline, CDR1 is KGHSH, CDR2 LQKENI. The CDR3 extends over 14 amino acids. V shed 3 bases and J shed 2 bases, with 11 bases lying between them. The CDR3 DNA sequence: TGTGCCAGCTCACCTTGGGCGGGAACCTACGAGCAGTACTTC. Translating it yields CASSPWAGTYEQYF.

This rearrangement joins TRBV28 to TRBJ2-2; the D gene is possibly TRBD2 (6 bases). V dropped 8 bases and J dropped 1 base, with 20 bases sitting between them. The CDR3 extends over 17 amino acids. Per the germline V gene, CDR1 is MDHEN and CDR2 is SYDVKM. The DNA of the CDR3 is TGTGCCAGCCGAAAGTCAGGGACTCCTTTGAACACCGGGGAGCTGTTTTTT. Protein: CASRKSGTPLNTGELFF.

This chain uses TRBV6-1 with TRBJ2-2; D possibly corresponds to TRBD2 (6 bases). Trimming took 6 bases from V and 0 from J, leaving 11 bases between them. Per germline, CDR1 MNHNS and CDR2 SASEGT. The CDR3 has 15 residues. CDR3 protein: CASRGLTSNTGELFF. For the CDR3, the DNA is TGTGCCAGCAGAGGACTAACCTCGAACACCGGGGAGCTGTTTTTT.

This clone has only one observation. V is TRBV6-5 and J is TRBJ2-7; tentatively, D is TRBD2 (5 bases). Germline V gene sequence: CDR1 MNHEY, CDR2 SVGAGI. CDR3 length: 16 amino acids. The V and J ends lost 4 bases and 3 bases respectively, with 19 bases between them. The chain's CDR3 is CASSSLEAPSCYEQYF. CDR3 nucleotides: TGTGCCAGCAGTTCACTAGAAGCCCCTTCCTGCTACGAGCAGTACTTC.

Written as DNA, the CDR3 is TGCGCCAGCAGCCACAAGACAGAGAACACTGAAGCTTTCTTT. Translated, it gives CASSHKTENTEAFF. The chain joins TRBV4-3 to TRBJ1-1; tentative D call: TRBD1 (5 bases). CDR3 length: 14 residues. CDR1 and CDR2 (germline): LGHNA, YSLEER. Trimming removed 3 bases at V and 1 base at J, with 9 bases between.

The chain combines TRBV28 with TRBJ1-4; D might be TRBD1 (5 bases). This CDR3 has 16 residues. Germline lookup yields CDR1 MDHEN and CDR2 SYDVKM. Trimming pared 2 bases from V and 4 bases from J, leaving 14 bases between. Here the CDR3 reads CASSLQGGVINEKLFF. CDR3 DNA: TGTGCCAGCAGTTTACAGGGAGGGGTGATTAATGAAAAACTGTTTTTT.

This clone occurred once. V usage is TRBV5-8 and J usage is TRBJ1-4; 9 bases match TRBD1. The germline V gene has CDR1 SGHTS and CDR2 YDEGEE. This CDR3 spans 20 amino acids. With V trimmed by 0 bases and J by 8 bases, 20 bases remained unmatched. CDR3 amino acids: CASSLASSGNRGLIGEKLFF. CDR3 nucleotide sequence: TGTGCCAGCAGCTTGGCCTCTTCGGGGAACAGGGGGCTAATAGGGGAAAAACTGTTTTTT.

The rearrangement joins TRBV7-2 to TRBJ2-2; D is uncertain. CDR1 is SGHTA and CDR2 is FQGNSA in the germline V gene. V was pared by 0 bases and J by 4 bases, with 6 bases between. The CDR3 loop spans 14 amino acids. The CDR3 sequence: CASSLAATTGELFF. The CDR3 region has the DNA TGTGCCAGCAGCTTAGCAGCGACCACCGGGGAGCTGTTTTTT.

The chain uses TRBV4-2 and TRBJ2-2, with D perhaps matching TRBD2 (6 bases). Germline V gene lookup returns CDR1 LGHNA and CDR2 YNFKEQ. The CDR3 contains 17 residues. Deletions cut 3 bases from V and 4 bases from J, with 18 bases between. DNA for the CDR3: TGTGCCAGCAGCCAGACCCTCAGCGGGCGGGGCACCGGGGAGCTGTTTTTT. Translated, it gives CASSQTLSGRGTGELFF.

The chain employs TRBV6-1 and TRBJ2-1; D is unclear. Germline V gene data show CDR1 as MNHNS and CDR2 as SASEGT. Between the trimmed V and J ends, which lost 4 bases and 6 bases, there was a span of 19 bases. The CDR3 consists of 16 residues. For the CDR3, the DNA is TGTGCCAGCAGTGCTCCTCCAGTACTACACTTCAATGAGCAGTTCTTC. Translation: CASSAPPVLHFNEQFF.

The chain recombines TRBV28 with TRBJ1-3; 7 bases are shared with TRBD1. Germline loops: CDR1 MDHEN, CDR2 SYDVKM. The CDR3 extends over 16 amino acids. J was trimmed by 8 bases and V by 5 bases; bases with no gene match: 15. Here the CDR3 reads CASSTLSGTAEDTIYF. The DNA of the CDR3 is TGTGCCAGCAGTACCCTTTCCGGGACAGCGGAGGACACCATATATTTT.

The CDR3 DNA sequence: TGTGCCAGCAGCTTGGGGGCGGAGCAGTTCTTC. Translating it yields CASSLGAEQFF. The genes are TRBV5-4 and TRBJ2-1; no reliable D call. Trimming took off 0 bases at V and 10 bases at J, with 5 bases between the two ends. Germline loops: CDR1 SGHNT, CDR2 YYREEE (reference sequence). The CDR3 sequence is 11 residues long.

The chain has TRBV10-3 and TRBJ2-1; 12 nucleotides match TRBD2. Trimming took 6 bases from V and 0 from J; bases not matched to a gene: 9. This CDR3 is 18 amino acids long. Germline V gene lookup returns CDR1 ENHRY and CDR2 SYGVKD. The CDR3 spells CAISKTSGSESSYNEQFF. Written as DNA, the CDR3 is TGTGCCATCAGCAAGACTAGCGGGAGTGAAAGCTCCTACAATGAGCAGTTCTTC.

This chain links TRBV7-2 with TRBJ2-3, with 9 bases identical to TRBD2. This CDR3 contains 14 residues. Germline V gene lookup returns CDR1 SGHTA and CDR2 FQGNSA. Losses at the gene ends were 2 bases for V and 5 bases for J; bases not matched to a gene: 2. The CDR3 protein is CASSLPAGGDTQYF. CDR3 sequence (DNA): TGTGCCAGCAGCTTACCAGCGGGGGGAGATACGCAGTATTTT.

The chain joins TRBV30 to TRBJ2-7, with D possibly TRBD2 on 5 matching bases. Germline CDR1 and CDR2: GTSNPN and SVGIG (reference sequence). V lost 5 bases, J lost 2 bases, and 13 bases lay in between. The CDR3 consists of 13 residues. The CDR3 nucleotides read TGTGCCTGGGGAAGACGGGGAACCTACGAGCAGTACTTC. The encoded protein is CAWGRRGTYEQYF.

This clone was observed a single time. Germline and junction disagree at one end, which may indicate a read error. J is TRBJ2-2 and V is TRBV7-7; 8 nucleotides align to TRBD1. Germline V gene lookup returns CDR1 SSHAT and CDR2 FNYEAQ (reference sequence). CDR3 length: 16 amino acids. The CDR3 region is CASSLGAGGRTGELFF. The CDR3, as DNA: TGTGCTAGCAGCTTAGGCGCAGGGGGCCGGACCGGGGAGCTGTTTTTT.

In its sample, this clone was seen once. The chain carries TRBV4-1 and TRBJ2-1; TRBD2 matches 14 bases. CDR3 size: 17 residues. V trimming: 0 bases; J trimming: 7 bases; junction bases outside the gene matches: 5. Germline loops: CDR1 MGHRA, CDR2 YSYEKL. Here the CDR3 DNA reads TGCGCCAGCAGCCAAGACGTGACTAGCGGGAGGGAAAATGAGCAGTTCTTC. Its translation: CASSQDVTSGRENEQFF.

The chain has TRBV11-2 and TRBJ2-7, with TRBD1 matching over 8 bases. Germline V CDR1 and CDR2: SGHAT, FQNNGV. This CDR3 spans 17 amino acids. Trimming cost V 4 bases and J 1 base; bases outside gene matches: 12. CDR3 residues: CASSSSPRGPSSYEQYF. In nucleotides, the CDR3 is TGTGCCAGCAGCTCCAGCCCCAGGGGGCCCAGTTCCTACGAGCAGTACTTC.

The CDR3 spells CSASSNYGYTF. The CDR3 nucleotides are TGCAGTGCTAGTTCAAACTATGGCTACACCTTC. J is TRBJ1-2 and V is TRBV20-1; no clear D gene. Trimming left V 3 bases short and J 2 bases short, with 4 bases between. Germline values: CDR1 DFQATT, CDR2 SNEGSKA (reference sequence). CDR3 length: 11 residues.